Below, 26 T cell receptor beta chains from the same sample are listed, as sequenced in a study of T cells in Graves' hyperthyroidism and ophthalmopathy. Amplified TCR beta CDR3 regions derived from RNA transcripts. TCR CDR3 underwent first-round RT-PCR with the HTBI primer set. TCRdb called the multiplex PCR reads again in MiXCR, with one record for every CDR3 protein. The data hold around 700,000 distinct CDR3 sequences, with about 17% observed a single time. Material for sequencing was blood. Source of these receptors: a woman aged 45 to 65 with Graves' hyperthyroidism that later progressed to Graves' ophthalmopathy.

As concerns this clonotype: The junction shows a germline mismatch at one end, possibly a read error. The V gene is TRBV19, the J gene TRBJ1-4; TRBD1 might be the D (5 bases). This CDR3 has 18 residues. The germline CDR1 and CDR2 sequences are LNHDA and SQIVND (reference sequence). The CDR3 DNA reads TGTGCCAGTTGGGGGGAGAAGGGAGAAGCCTCAACTGATGAAAAACTGCTTTTT. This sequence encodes CASWGEKGEASTDEKLLF.

CDR3: CASSMENQGAPTEAFF. CDR3 in DNA: TGTGCCAGTAGTATGGAAAACCAGGGGGCGCCTACTGAAGCTTTCTTT. V usage is TRBV19 and J usage is TRBJ1-1; 8 positions match TRBD1. The germline V gene has CDR1 LNHDA and CDR2 SQIVND (reference sequence). The CDR3 has 16 residues. V lost 3 bases, J lost 5 bases, and 11 bases stayed unmatched.

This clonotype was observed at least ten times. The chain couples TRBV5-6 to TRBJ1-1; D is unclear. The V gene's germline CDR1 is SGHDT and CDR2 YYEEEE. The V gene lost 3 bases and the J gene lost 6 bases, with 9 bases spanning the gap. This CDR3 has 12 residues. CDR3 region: CASSSLGAEAFF. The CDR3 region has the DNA TGTGCCAGCAGCTCACTCGGGGCTGAAGCTTTCTTT.

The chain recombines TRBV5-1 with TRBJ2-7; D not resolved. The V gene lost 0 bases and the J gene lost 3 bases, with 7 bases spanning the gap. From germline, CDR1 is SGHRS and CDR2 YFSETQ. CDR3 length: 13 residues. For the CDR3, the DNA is TGCGCCAGCAGCTTGGAGAAGATCTACGAGCAGTACTTC. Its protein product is CASSLEKIYEQYF.

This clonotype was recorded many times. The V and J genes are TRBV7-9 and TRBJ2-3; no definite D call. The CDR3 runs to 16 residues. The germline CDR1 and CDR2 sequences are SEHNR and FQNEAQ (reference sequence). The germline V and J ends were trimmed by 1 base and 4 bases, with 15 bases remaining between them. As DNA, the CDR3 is TGTGCCAGCAGCTTAGTCCAATCATACGGTTCAGATACGCAGTATTTT. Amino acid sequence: CASSLVQSYGSDTQYF. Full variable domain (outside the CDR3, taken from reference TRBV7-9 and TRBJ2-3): DTGVSQNPRHKITKRGQNVTFRCDPISEHNRLYWYRQTLGQGPEFLTYFQNEAQLEKSRLLSDRFSAERPKGSFSTLEIQRTEQGDSAMYLCASSLVQSYGSDTQYFGPGTRLTVL.

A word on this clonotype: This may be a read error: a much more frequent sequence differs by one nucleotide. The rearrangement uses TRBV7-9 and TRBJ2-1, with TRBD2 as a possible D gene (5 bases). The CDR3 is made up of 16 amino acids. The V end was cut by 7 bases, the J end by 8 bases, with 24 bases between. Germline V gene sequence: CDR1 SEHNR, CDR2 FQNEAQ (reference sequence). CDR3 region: CASNPRFIRTVDEQFF. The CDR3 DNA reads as TGTGCCAGCAACCCCCGGTTTATCCGGACTGTCGATGAGCAGTTCTTC.

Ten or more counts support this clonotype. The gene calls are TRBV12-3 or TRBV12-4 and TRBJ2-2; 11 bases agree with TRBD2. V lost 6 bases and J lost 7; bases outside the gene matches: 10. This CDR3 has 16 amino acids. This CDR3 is CASSRLTSGAGGELFF. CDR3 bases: TGTGCCAGCAGCCGGCTGACTAGCGGGGCGGGCGGGGAGCTGTTTTTT.

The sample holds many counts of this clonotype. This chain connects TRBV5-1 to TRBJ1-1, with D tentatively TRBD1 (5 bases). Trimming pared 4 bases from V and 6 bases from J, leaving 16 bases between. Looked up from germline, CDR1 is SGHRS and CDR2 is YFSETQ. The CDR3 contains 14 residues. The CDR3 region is CASSPSGGNAEAFF. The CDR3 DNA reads TGCGCCAGCAGCCCCTCCGGGGGGAATGCTGAAGCTTTCTTT.

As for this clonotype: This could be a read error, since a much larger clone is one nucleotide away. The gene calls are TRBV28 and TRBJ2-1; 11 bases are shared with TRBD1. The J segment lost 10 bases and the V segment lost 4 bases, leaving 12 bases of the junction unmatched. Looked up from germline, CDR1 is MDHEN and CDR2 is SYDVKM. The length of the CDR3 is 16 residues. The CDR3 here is CASSSGQGVTPWEQFF. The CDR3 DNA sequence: TGTGCCAGCAGTTCGGGACAGGGGGTGACCCCATGGGAGCAGTTCTTC. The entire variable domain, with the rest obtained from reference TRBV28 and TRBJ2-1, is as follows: DVKVTQSSRYLVKRTGEKVFLECVQDMDHENMFWYRQDPGLGLRLIYFSYDVKMKEKGDIPEGYSVSREKKERFSLILESASTNQTSMYLCASSSGQGVTPWEQFFGPGTRLTVL.

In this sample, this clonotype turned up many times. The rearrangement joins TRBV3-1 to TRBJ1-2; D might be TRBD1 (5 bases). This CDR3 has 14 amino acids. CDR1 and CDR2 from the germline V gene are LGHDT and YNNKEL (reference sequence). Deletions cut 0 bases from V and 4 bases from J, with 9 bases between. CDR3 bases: TGTGCCAGCAGCCAAGATCTGACAGCCTATGGCTACACCTTC. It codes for CASSQDLTAYGYTF.

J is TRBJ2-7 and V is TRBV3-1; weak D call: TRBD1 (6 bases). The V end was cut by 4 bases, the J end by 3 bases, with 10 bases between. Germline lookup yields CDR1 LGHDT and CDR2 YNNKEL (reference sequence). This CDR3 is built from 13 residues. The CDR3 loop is CASSPGVIYEQYF. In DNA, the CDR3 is TGTGCCAGCAGCCCAGGGGTGATCTACGAGCAGTACTTC.

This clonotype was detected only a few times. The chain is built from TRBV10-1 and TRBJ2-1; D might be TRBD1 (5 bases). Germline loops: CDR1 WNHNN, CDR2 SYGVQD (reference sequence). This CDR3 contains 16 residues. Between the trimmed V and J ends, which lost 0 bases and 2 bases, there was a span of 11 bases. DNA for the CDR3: TGCGCCAGCAGTGAGTCGGAACCAGGGACCTACAATGAGCAGTTCTTC. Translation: CASSESEPGTYNEQFF.

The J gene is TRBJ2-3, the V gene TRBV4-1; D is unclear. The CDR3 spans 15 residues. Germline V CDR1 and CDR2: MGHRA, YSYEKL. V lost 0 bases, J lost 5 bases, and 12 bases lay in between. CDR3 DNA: TGCGCCAGCAGCCAAGATCAGCAGGCTTTAGATACGCAGTATTTT. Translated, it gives CASSQDQQALDTQYF.

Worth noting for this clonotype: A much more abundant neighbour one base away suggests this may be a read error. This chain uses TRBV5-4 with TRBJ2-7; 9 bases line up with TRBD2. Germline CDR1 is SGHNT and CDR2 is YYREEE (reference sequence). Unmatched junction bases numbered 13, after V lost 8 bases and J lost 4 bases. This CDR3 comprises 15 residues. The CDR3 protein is CARSPSSGGKYEQYF. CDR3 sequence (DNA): TGTGCCAGGAGCCCCTCAAGCGGGGGGAAGTACGAGCAGTACTTC. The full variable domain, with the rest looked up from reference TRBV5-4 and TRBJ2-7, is ETGVTQSPTHLIKTRGQQVTLRCSSQSGHNTVSWYQQALGQGPQFIFQYYREEENGRGNFPPRFSGLQFPNYSSELNVNALELDDSALYLCARSPSSGGKYEQYFGPGTRLTVT.

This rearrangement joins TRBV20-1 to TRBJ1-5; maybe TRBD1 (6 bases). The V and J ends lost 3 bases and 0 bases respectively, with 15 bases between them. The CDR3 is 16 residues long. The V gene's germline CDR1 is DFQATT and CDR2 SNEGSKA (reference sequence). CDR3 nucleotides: TGCAGTGCTAGGCCAGCCGGGACAAATAGCAATCAGCCCCAGCATTTT. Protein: CSARPAGTNSNQPQHF.

The CDR3 region is CASSLRTGNGYGYTF. CDR3 DNA sequence: TGTGCCAGCAGCTTACGGACAGGGAACGGCTATGGCTACACCTTC. The V and J genes are TRBV5-5 and TRBJ1-2, with 8 nucleotides matching TRBD1. After removal of 2 bases from V and 4 bases from J, the junction contained 7 bases not matched to a gene. The germline V gene encodes CDR1 SGHKS and CDR2 YYEKEE (reference sequence). This CDR3 spans 15 amino acids.

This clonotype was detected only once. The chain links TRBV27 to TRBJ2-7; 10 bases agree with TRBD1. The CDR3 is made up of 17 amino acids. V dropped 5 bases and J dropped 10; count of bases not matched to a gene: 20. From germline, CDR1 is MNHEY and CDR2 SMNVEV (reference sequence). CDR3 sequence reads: CASSPRRLWDRGYEQYF. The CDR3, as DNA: TGTGCCAGCAGTCCTAGACGACTCTGGGACAGGGGCTATGAACAGTACTTC.

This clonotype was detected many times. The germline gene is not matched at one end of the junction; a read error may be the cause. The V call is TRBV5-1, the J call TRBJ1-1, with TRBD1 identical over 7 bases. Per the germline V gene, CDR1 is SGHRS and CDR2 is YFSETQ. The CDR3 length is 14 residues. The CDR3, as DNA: TGTGCCAGCAGTGAGGGACAGCTGAACACTGAAGCTTTCTTT. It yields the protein CASSEGQLNTEAFF.

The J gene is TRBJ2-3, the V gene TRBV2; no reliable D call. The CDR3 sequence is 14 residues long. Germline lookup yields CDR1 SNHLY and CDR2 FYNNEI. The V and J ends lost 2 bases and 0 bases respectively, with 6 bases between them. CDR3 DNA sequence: TGTGCCAGCAGTGAAAACGGCAGCACAGATACGCAGTATTTT. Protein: CASSENGSTDTQYF.

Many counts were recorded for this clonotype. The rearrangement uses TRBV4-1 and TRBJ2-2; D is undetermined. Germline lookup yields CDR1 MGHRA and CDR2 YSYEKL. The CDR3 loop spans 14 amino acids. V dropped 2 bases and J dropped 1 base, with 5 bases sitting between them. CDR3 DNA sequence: TGCGCCAGCAGCCAAAGTGGGAACACCGGGGAGCTGTTTTTT. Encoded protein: CASSQSGNTGELFF.

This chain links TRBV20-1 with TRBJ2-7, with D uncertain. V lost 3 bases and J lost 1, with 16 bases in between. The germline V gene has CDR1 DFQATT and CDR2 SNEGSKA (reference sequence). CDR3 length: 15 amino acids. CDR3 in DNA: TGCAGTGCTAGGACTGCAAACATTCCATCCTACGAGCAGTACTTC. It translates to CSARTANIPSYEQYF.

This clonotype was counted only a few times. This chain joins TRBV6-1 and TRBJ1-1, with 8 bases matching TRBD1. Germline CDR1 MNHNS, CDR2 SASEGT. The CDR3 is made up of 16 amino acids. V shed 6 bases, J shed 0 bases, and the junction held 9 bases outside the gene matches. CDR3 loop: CASRQGTGVMNTEAFF. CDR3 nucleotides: TGTGCCAGCAGACAGGGGACAGGAGTAATGAACACTGAAGCTTTCTTT.

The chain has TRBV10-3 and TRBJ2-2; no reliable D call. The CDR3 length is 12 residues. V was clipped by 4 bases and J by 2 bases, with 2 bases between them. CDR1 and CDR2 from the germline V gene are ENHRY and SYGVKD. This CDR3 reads CAISGNTGELFF. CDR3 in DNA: TGTGCCATCAGTGGCAACACCGGGGAGCTGTTTTTT.

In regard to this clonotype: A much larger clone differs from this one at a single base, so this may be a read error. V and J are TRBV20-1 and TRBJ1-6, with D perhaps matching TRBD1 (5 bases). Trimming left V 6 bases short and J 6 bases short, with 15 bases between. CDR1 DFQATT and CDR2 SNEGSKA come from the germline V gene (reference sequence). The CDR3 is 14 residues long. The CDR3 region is CSALVGAANSPLHF. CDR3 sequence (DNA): TGCAGTGCCTTAGTCGGGGCCGCTAATTCACCCCTCCACTTT.

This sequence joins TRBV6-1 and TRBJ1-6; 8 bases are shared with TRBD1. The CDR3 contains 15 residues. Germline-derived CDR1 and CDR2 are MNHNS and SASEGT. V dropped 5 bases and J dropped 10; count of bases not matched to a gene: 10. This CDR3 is CASSRGVAGGSPLHF. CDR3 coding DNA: TGTGCCAGCAGTCGGGGGGTGGCAGGGGGCTCACCCCTCCACTTT.

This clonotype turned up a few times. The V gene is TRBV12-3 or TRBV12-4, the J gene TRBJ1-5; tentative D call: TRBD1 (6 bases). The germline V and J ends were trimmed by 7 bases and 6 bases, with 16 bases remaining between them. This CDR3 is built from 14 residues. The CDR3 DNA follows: TGTGCCAGCACCCTGGGGGGGGCTGGTCAGCCCCAGCATTTT. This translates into CASTLGGAGQPQHF.